This T cell receptor (beta chain) is from a study of identical twins (dated by TCRdb to between 2015 and 2016). For the wider study: The study deep-sequenced TCR alpha and beta repertoires from monozygotic twins, unrelated adults of various ages and cord blood to test whether fetal clonotypes persist. Replicate twin experiments were performed at different times using different library preparation protocols to rule out contamination. General study outcomes and caveats: Fewer insertions were carried by abundant cord blood beta clonotypes, a similar but weaker trend appeared in young adult naive repertoires, and no such trend appeared in memory repertoires. Zero-insertion analyses could be partly confounded by invariant T cells such as MAIT and iNKT, although diverse VJ usage argued against such confounding for most clonotypes. Recombination models systematically underestimated out-of-frame TCR alpha sharing in monozygotic twins but agreed with sharing between unrelated individuals. Because the same donors could not be followed over many years, conclusions were based on cross-sectional statistical analysis. A weaker excess of twin sharing was found in beta out-of-frame sequences because the signal-to-noise ratio was lowered by fewer shared sequences. Compared with coincidental sharing between unrelated individuals, out-of-frame TCR alpha sequences shared between twins showed an excess of sequences with low generation probability.

This clonotype has a handful of counts. Its binding antigen is unknown. Per-base qualities were not stored, and no clone one base away is much larger. Library construction relied on 5' RACE. Sequenced using an Illumina HiSeq 2000. Template switching introduced a universal primer binding site; the final cDNA contained a unique molecular identifier, enabling accurate counting of TCR cDNA molecules. Specific primers in the conserved constant-segment region were used to synthesize first-strand cDNA for the TCR alpha and beta chains. Each cDNA library was double barcoded, with a SMART-Mk sample barcode plus Illumina barcodes, to control for contamination. TruSeq adapter sequences and Illumina sample barcodes were added in two successive PCR steps. TCR alpha and beta cDNA libraries were sequenced on the Illumina HiSeq platform with custom primers. From the authors' description of their analysis: MiGEC processed the raw reads to extract unique molecular identifiers, while MiXCR was used to determine the CDR3 positions. Recombination models were inferred per individual with the repgenHMM and IGoR tools using an EM algorithm. The tcR package in R was used for shared clonotype analysis, with sharing normalized by the product of cloneset sizes. Out-of-frame nonproductive sequences were analyzed to study raw recombination free of thymic and clonal selection effects. The public reads were quality trimmed at Q25 with fastp and then assembled into clones with MiXCR by TCRdb, keeping productive beta chains. Rows matching on CDR3 protein sequence are summarized as one entry with the most common DNA and genes. The authors' filters were not applied to this entry. This sample has approximately 500,000 distinct CDR3 sequences in its table, and 20% to 25% of those were observed once. The ten largest make up roughly 3% of the sample.

Every donor in the study was a healthy Caucasian. The twin cohort consisted of three pairs of female monozygotic twins, all aged roughly 18 to 29 years. Positive isolation kits from Invitrogen were used to isolate CD4+ and CD8+ T cell populations. Clipping removes 5 bases from V and 3 bases from J, with 6 as the unmatched junction base count. The germline V gene sets CDR1 to SNHLY and CDR2 to FYNNEI. Inclusive of the bounding cysteine and phenylalanine, the CDR3 is 14 residues long. Of the read, only the CDR3 DNA is kept; its 42 bases are in frame from base 1. These data were also filed under a second study, of T cells expressing NK-cell markers. As the second paper documents: In sorted CD3+CD56+NKG2C+, CD3+CD56+NKG2C- and CD3+CD56-NKG2C+ T-cell subsets from several donors, TCR beta-chain repertoires were profiled. Among the eight sequenced donors, seven were HCMV-seropositive and one was HCMV-seronegative. To restrict sorting to alphabetaTCR-expressing T cells, an anti-gammadeltaTCR antibody was added in several experiments. For 6 or 7 donors, the dominant CD3+CD56+NKG2C+ clonotypes were among the top 10 CD8+ clonotypes and accounted for roughly 1.0-8% of CD8+ T cells. Those dominant clonotypes were again the most abundant among CD3+CD56-NKG2C+ cells in several donors, at about 28.3-60.1%. Whether the expanded NKG2C-expressing T cell clones were specific for HCMV antigens was left unclear. The study sequenced eight donors, all healthy volunteers chosen at random: three men and five women. A commercial ELISA kit detecting HCMV-specific IgG in serum was used to determine HCMV serostatus. MIGEC was used to demultiplex reads and group the reads by UMI, and MiTCR was used to assemble and quantify clonotypes. To remove erroneous sequences, TCR cDNA sequences were retained only when supported by two or more reads. The tcR package was used for downstream repertoire analysis, and clonotypes were matched across fractions by CDR3 nucleotide sequence plus V segment. Antigen specificity was annotated against VDJdb with VDJmatch, allowing one amino acid substitution in CDR3.

The sequencing sample was made of CD4+ T cells sorted from blood. The sequence links TRBV2 to TRBJ1-1; 7 central bases correspond to TRBD1. The TCR sequence derives from a woman younger than 30 in good health. DNA sequence: TGTGCCAGCAGTTTGAATACAGGGGACACTGAAGCTTTCTTT. Translated, this is CASSLNTGDTEAFF.